This T cell receptor beta chain was found in a study of response to subunit inactivated influenza vaccine. The study's findings and limits: There was a suggestion from the authors that each seasonal influenza vaccination recruits few new T cells.

This clonotype was counted a few times. Its antigen is not known. TCRdb analysed the RT-PCR reads with MiXCR anew, one entry per CDR3 protein. The table includes around 490,000 distinct CDR3 sequences, around 8% detected once. This CDR3 is 16 amino acids long. Germline loops: CDR1 SGHTA, CDR2 FQGTGA. Trimming pared 5 bases from V and 3 bases from J, leaving 19 bases between. The origin of this receptor is a man aged 50 to 69 who received an inactivated influenza vaccine. The chain links TRBV7-3 to TRBJ1-1; D not certain. Sample: PBMCs from blood, taken 23 months after vaccination. The CDR3 DNA follows: TGTGCCAGCAGCACGGGGTCTTCAGCGATCCACACTGAAGCTTTCTTT. Encoded protein: CASSTGSSAIHTEAFF.